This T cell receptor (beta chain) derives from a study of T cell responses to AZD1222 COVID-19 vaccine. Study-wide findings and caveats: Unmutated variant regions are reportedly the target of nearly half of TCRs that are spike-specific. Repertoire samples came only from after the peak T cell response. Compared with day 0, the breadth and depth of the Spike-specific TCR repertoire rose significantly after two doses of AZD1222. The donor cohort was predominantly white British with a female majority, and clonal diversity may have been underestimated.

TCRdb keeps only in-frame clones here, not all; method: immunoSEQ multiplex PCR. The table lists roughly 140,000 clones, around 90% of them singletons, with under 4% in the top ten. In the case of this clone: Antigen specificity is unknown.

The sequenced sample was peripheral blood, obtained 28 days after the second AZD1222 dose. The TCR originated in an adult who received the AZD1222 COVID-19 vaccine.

The chain's CDR3 is CASSLGTGAPNEQFF. The CDR3 DNA follows: TGTGCCAGCAGTTTAGGGACAGGGGCCCCCAATGAGCAGTTCTTC. V and J are TRBV27 and TRBJ2-1; TRBD1 agrees at 10 bases. Germline V gene sequence: CDR1 MNHEY, CDR2 SMNVEV (reference sequence). J was trimmed by 6 bases and V by 2 bases; bases with no gene match: 4. This CDR3 is built from 15 residues.